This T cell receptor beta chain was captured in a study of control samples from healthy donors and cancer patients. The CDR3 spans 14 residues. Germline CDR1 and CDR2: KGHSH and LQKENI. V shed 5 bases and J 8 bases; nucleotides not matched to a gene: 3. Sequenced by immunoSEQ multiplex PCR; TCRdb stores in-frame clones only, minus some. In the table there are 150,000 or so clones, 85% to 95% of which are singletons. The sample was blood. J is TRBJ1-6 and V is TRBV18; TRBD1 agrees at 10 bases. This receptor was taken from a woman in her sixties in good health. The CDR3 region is CASSGTGDDSPLHF. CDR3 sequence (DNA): TGTGCCAGCTCAGGGACAGGGGATGATTCACCCCTCCACTTT.